These 22 T cell receptor beta chains were all obtained from the same sample, sequenced in a study of CD4+ T cells in melanoma. Method: immunoSEQ multiplex PCR; TCRdb's copy keeps in-frame clones and lacks some. Of some 9,900 clones in the sample, roughly three fifths were seen once. Sequenced sample: cells from a culture (not recorded whether cultured in vitro). All receptors derive from a human donor with melanoma.

The chain employs TRBV11-3 and TRBJ1-2, with no clear D. The CDR3 is 13 amino acids. The ends were cut back, 3 bases at V and 0 bases at J, with 5 bases in the middle. Looked up from germline, CDR1 is SGHNT and CDR2 is YENEEA. CDR3 in amino acids: CASSFLANYGYTF. CDR3 DNA sequence: TGTGCCAGCAGCTTTTTGGCTAACTATGGCTACACCTTC.

This rearrangement joins TRBV10-2 to TRBJ2-7; 12 bases fit TRBD1. The CDR3 is 14 amino acids. J gave up 5 bases and V 8 bases, and 7 bases lay outside the gene matches. Germline lookup yields CDR1 WSHSY and CDR2 SAAADI. The CDR3 DNA reads as TGCGCCAGCGGGGGACAGGGGGCCTTCGACGAGCAGTACTTC. Amino acid sequence: CASGGQGAFDEQYF.

The J gene is TRBJ2-3, the V gene TRBV11-1; D remains unclear. V lost 5 bases, J lost 4 bases, and 16 bases lay in between. The CDR3 consists of 15 residues. The germline CDR1 and CDR2 sequences are SGHAT and FQDESV (reference sequence). CDR3 protein: CASSLGRLMADTQYF. The CDR3 coding sequence is TGTGCCAGCAGCCTTGGACGCCTAATGGCAGATACGCAGTATTTT.

CDR3 DNA sequence: TGTGCCAGCAGCCAAGCCGGGGGGGGTGGCGAGAAGACCCAGTACTTC. This gives the protein CASSQAGGGGEKTQYF. This sequence joins TRBV4-2 and TRBJ2-5; the match to TRBD2 covers 8 bases. Trimming at V came to 1 base and at J to 6 bases, leaving 10 bases not matched to a gene. Germline lookup yields CDR1 LGHNA and CDR2 YNFKEQ. The CDR3 spans 16 residues.

The gene calls are TRBV27 and TRBJ1-6; D remains unclear. V lost 3 bases and J lost 4, with 4 bases in between. The germline V gene encodes CDR1 MNHEY and CDR2 SMNVEV (reference sequence). This CDR3 region has 13 residues. In nucleotides, the CDR3 is TGTGCCAGCAGTTTTGGATATAATTCACCCCTCCACTTT. Translating gives CASSFGYNSPLHF.

This rearrangement joins TRBV5-1 to TRBJ2-5, with D unclear. There are 13 residues in the CDR3. The V gene lost 1 base and the J gene lost 3 bases, with 7 bases spanning the gap. Germline CDR1 is SGHRS and CDR2 is YFSETQ. The DNA for the CDR3 is TGCGCCAGCAGCTTGAGGCCAAAAGAGACCCAGTACTTC. Translating it yields CASSLRPKETQYF.

The J gene is TRBJ1-1, the V gene TRBV5-1; tentatively, D is TRBD1 (5 bases). The V gene's germline CDR1 is SGHRS and CDR2 YFSETQ. V was shortened by 4 bases and J by 6 bases, with 13 bases between the two germline ends. CDR3 length: 13 residues. Written as DNA, the CDR3 is TGCGCCAGCAGCGCGGGGACCGGGGCTGAAGCTTTCTTT. Translated: CASSAGTGAEAFF.

This clone occurred a few times. This sequence joins TRBV7-3 and TRBJ1-2; D possibly corresponds to TRBD1 (5 bases). The germline CDR1 and CDR2 sequences are SGHTA and FQGTGA. The ends were cut back, 1 base at V and 8 bases at J, with 23 bases in the middle. The CDR3 is 17 residues long. The CDR3 sequence: CASSLSPSREPRGGYTF. The CDR3 DNA reads as TGTGCCAGCAGCTTAAGCCCCAGCAGGGAACCCCGCGGGGGCTACACCTTC.

This clone has just one count. A read error may account for a junction end that differs from germline. The chain joins TRBV11-2 to TRBJ1-1; unclear D gene. There are 14 residues in the CDR3. Germline lookup yields CDR1 SGHAT and CDR2 FQNNGV. As DNA, the CDR3 is TGTGTCAGCACCCGTCTCCCTTTGAACACTGAAGCTTTCTTT. This codes for CVSTRLPLNTEAFF.

This clone was detected only a few times. DNA of the CDR3: TGTGCCAGCAGCATGTTGGGCGCCGGGAACTATGGCTACACCTTC. This codes for CASSMLGAGNYGYTF. The genes are TRBV11-1 and TRBJ1-2; D gene ambiguous. The V end lost 5 bases, the J end lost 2 bases, and 15 bases lay between the germline ends. The CDR3 sequence is 15 residues long. Germline V gene data show CDR1 as SGHAT and CDR2 as FQDESV (reference sequence).

J is TRBJ1-2 and V is TRBV2; D unresolved. CDR3 length: 13 residues. The germline CDR1 and CDR2 sequences are SNHLY and FYNNEI. V was trimmed by 4 bases and J by 8 bases, leaving 14 bases between them. CDR3: CASSVGRIPGYTF. The CDR3 bases are TGTGCCAGCAGTGTTGGGCGAATACCCGGCTACACCTTC. Filled out from reference TRBV2 and TRBJ1-2, the complete variable domain reads EPEVTQTPSHQVTQMGQEVILRCVPISNHLYFYWYRQILGQKVEFLVSFYNNEISEKSEIFDDQFSVERPDGSNFTLKIRSTKLEDSAMYFCASSVGRIPGYTFGSGTRLTVV.

In its sample, this clone was seen a few times. The rearrangement joins TRBV7-2 to TRBJ2-2, with a tentative D call TRBD2 (6 bases). The V end was cut by 1 base, the J end by 4 bases, with 13 bases between. The germline V gene encodes CDR1 SGHTA and CDR2 FQGNSA. This CDR3 region has 16 residues. The CDR3 DNA follows: TGTGCCAGCAGCTTAGGGACTATAAGGCGCACCGGGGAGCTGTTTTTT. It encodes CASSLGTIRRTGELFF. The variable domain in full, with the rest retrieved from reference TRBV7-2 and TRBJ2-2, is GAGVSQSPSNKVTEKGKDVELRCDPISGHTALYWYRQSLGQGLEFLIYFQGNSAPDKSGLPSDRFSAERTGGSVSTLTIQRTQQEDSAVYLCASSLGTIRRTGELFFGEGSRLTVL.

The chain employs TRBV19 and TRBJ1-2; possibly TRBD1 for D (5 bases). Trimming left V 4 bases short and J 4 bases short, with 19 bases between. The germline V gene has CDR1 LNHDA and CDR2 SQIVND (reference sequence). This CDR3 is 16 amino acids long. CDR3 nucleotide sequence: TGTGCCAGTAGTAACTCCATGCAGTTTGGGGGCTATGGCTACACCTTC. Protein product: CASSNSMQFGGYGYTF.

The gene calls are TRBV7-3 and TRBJ2-3, with D unclear. Germline V gives CDR1 SGHTA, CDR2 FQGTGA. The ends were cut back, 8 bases at V and 5 bases at J, with 8 bases in the middle. The CDR3 contains 11 residues. Here the CDR3 DNA reads TGTGCCAGCGCTTCAGGAGATACGCAGTATTTT. Amino acids: CASASGDTQYF.

V is TRBV6-5 and J is TRBJ2-7, with D maybe TRBD1 (7 bases). V was shortened by 8 bases and J by 3 bases, with 14 bases between the two germline ends. CDR1 and CDR2 (germline): MNHEY, SVGAGI. The CDR3 is made up of 13 amino acids. DNA for the CDR3: TGTGCCAGCCGGAGGGACAGTGTCTACGAGCAGTACTTC. Its protein product is CASRRDSVYEQYF.

In this sample, this clone turned up a few times. This chain uses TRBV7-2 with TRBJ1-5; weak D call: TRBD1 (6 bases). Trimming stripped 1 base from V and 6 bases from J, with 10 bases between. The CDR3 consists of 14 residues. Germline lookup yields CDR1 SGHTA and CDR2 FQGNSA. In DNA, the CDR3 is TGTGCCAGCAGCTTAGTCACAGGGACTCAGCCCCAGCATTTT. Its protein is CASSLVTGTQPQHF.

This chain links TRBV18 with TRBJ2-7; 9 bases match TRBD1. Germline V gene data show CDR1 as KGHSH and CDR2 as LQKENI. V lost 6 bases, J lost 2 bases, and 2 bases stayed unmatched. The CDR3 is 13 residues long. This CDR3 is CASSDRGPYEQYF. CDR3 bases: TGTGCCAGCTCGGACAGGGGTCCCTACGAGCAGTACTTC. Full variable domain (rest looked up from reference TRBV18 and TRBJ2-7): NAGVMQNPRHLVRRRGQEARLRCSPMKGHSHVYWYRQLPEEGLKFMVYLQKENIIDESGMPKERFSAEFPKEGPSILRIQQVVRGDSAAYFCASSDRGPYEQYFGPGTRLTVT.

This clone has a single count. V usage is TRBV7-8 and J usage is TRBJ2-1, with no clear D. The V gene's germline CDR1 is SGHVS and CDR2 FQNEAQ. V was cut by 5 bases and J by 0 bases, with 8 bases left in between. The length of the CDR3 is 14 residues. CDR3 in amino acids: CASSPMSSYNEQFF. For the CDR3, the DNA is TGTGCCAGCAGCCCTATGAGCTCCTACAATGAGCAGTTCTTC.

The rearrangement links TRBV30 to TRBJ2-7; D gene ambiguous. Per the germline V gene, CDR1 is GTSNPN and CDR2 is SVGIG (reference sequence). Trimming pared 5 bases from V and 4 bases from J, leaving 21 bases between. The CDR3 totals 15 residues. CDR3 in amino acids: CAWADGPNPTYEQYF. The CDR3 bases are TGTGCCTGGGCCGACGGTCCGAACCCTACTTACGAGCAGTACTTC.

About this clone itself: The sample has other DNA sequences that encode this CDR3 too. CDR3 in DNA: TGTGCCAGCAGTGCAACGGGACTCGGCTACGAGCAGTACTTC. Encoded protein: CASSATGLGYEQYF. The rearrangement links TRBV2 to TRBJ2-7; tentatively, D is TRBD2 (6 bases). The CDR3 length is 14 residues. Germline CDR1 and CDR2: SNHLY and FYNNEI. Trimming cost V 4 bases and J 3 bases, with 13 bases left between them.

The chain combines TRBV9 with TRBJ2-3, with 8 bases identical to TRBD2. This CDR3 is built from 16 residues. CDR1 SGDLS and CDR2 YYNGEE come from the germline V gene. The junction had 8 bases not matched to a gene; V was cut back by 0 bases and J by 5 bases. The CDR3 DNA reads TGTGCCAGCAGCGTAGACGGGGGGGCCTGGGTAGATACGCAGTATTTT. Amino acid sequence: CASSVDGGAWVDTQYF.

The chain links TRBV5-1 to TRBJ1-1, with D perhaps TRBD1 (6 bases). Trimming took off 3 bases at V and 0 bases at J, with 9 bases between the two ends. The CDR3 runs to 14 residues. CDR1 and CDR2 from the germline V gene are SGHRS and YFSETQ. The CDR3 DNA sequence: TGCGCCAGCAGCTCGGACAGACTGAACACTGAAGCTTTCTTT. It translates to CASSSDRLNTEAFF.